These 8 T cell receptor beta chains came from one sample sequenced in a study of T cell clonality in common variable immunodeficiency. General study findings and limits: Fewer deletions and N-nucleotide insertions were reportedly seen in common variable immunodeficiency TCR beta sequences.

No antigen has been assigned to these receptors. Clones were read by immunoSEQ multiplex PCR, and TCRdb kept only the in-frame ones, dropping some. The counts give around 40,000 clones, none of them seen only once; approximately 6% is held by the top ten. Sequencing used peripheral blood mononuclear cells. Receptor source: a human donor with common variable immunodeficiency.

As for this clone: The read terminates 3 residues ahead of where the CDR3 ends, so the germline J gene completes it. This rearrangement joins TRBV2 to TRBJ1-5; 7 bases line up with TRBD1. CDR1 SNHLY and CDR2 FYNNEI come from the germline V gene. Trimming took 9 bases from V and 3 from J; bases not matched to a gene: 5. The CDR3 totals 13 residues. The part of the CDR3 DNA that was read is TGTGCCAGTAAACAGGGGATCAATCAGCCC. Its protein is CASKQGINQP. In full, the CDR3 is CASKQGINQPQHF.

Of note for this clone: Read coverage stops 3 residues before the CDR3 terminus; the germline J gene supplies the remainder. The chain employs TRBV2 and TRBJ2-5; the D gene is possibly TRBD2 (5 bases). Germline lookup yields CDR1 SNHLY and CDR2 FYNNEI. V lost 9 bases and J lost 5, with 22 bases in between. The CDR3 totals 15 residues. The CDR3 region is CASTDSPGYGETQYF. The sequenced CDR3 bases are TGTGCCAGTACGGACTCCCCCGGGTATGGGGAGACC.

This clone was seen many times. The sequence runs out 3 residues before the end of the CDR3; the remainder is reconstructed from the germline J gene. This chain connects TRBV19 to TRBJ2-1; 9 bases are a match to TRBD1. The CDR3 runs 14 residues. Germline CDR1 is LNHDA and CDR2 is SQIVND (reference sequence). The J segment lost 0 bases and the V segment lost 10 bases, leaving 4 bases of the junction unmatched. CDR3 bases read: TGTGCCACCTCGGACAGGGGCTCCTACAATGAG. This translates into CATSDRGSYNE. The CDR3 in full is CATSDRGSYNEQFF. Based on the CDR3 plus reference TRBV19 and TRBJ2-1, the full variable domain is DGGITQSPKYLFRKEGQNVTLSCEQNLNHDAMYWYRQDPGQGLRLIYYSQIVNDFQKGDIAEGYSVSREKKESFPLTVTSAQKNPTAFYLCATSDRGSYNEQFFGPGTRLTVL.

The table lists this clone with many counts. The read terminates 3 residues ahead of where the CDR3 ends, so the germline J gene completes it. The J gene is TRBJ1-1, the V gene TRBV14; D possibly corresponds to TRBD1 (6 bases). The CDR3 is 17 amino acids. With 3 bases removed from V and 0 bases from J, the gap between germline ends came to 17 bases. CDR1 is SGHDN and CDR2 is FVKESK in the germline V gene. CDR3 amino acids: CASSHGTRGVVNTEAFF. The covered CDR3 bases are TGTGCCAGCAGCCACGGGACCAGGGGAGTAGTGAACACTGAA.

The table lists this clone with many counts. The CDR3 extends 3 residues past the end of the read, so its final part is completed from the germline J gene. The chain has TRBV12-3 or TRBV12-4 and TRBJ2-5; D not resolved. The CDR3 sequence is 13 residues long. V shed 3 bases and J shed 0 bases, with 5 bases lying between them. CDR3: CASSFRYQETQYF. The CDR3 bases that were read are TGTGCCAGCAGTTTCAGGTACCAAGAGACC.

The CDR3 sequence is CAWRTGNSPLHF. The DNA read from the CDR3 is TGTGCCTGGCGGACAGGGAATTCACCC. The chain links TRBV30 to TRBJ1-6, with 8 nucleotides matching TRBD1. The read falls 3 residues short of the CDR3 end, and the missing part is taken from the germline J gene. CDR3 length equals 12 residues. The germline CDR1 and CDR2 sequences are GTSNPN and SVGIG (reference sequence). V dropped 5 bases and J dropped 7; count of bases not matched to a gene: 1.

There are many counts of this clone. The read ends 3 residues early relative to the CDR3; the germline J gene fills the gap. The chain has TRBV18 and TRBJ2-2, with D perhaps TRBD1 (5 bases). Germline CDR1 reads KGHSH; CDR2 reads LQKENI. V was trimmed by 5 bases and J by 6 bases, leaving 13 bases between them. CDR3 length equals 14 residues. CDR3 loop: CASSSSGSSGELFF. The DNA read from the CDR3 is TGTGCCAGCTCATCCTCAGGGTCTTCCGGGGAG.

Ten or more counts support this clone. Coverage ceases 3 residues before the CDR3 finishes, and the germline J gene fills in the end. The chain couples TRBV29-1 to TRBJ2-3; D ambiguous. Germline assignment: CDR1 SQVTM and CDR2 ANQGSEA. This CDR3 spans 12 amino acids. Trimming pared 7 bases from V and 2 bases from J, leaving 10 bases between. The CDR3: CSGTETTDTQYF. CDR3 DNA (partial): TGCAGCGGCACAGAGACCACAGATACG.